Listed below are T cell receptor beta chains from one sample, sequenced in a study of T-cell reconstitution after alpha-beta-depleted transplantation in children. MiXCR, run by TCRdb on the PCR reads, gives a single entry per CDR3 protein. The data contain about 230,000 distinct CDR3 sequences, about 8.8% of them singletons. This specimen consisted of PBMCs from the stem cell graft donor, obtained from the stem cell graft. Receptor source: a human donor who donated a stem cell graft to a child with SCID. Each CDR3 is given with its conserved first and last residue. The D gene is left open where the match is weak. The size entry is marked missing in some rows and otherwise reads once, few, many or a size class.

TRBV11-2,many,TRBJ1-2,.,TGTGCCAGCAGCTTAGGGGTCCCGGGACATATCTATGGCTACACCTTC,CASSLGVPGHIYGYTF
TRBV18,few,TRBJ2-1,.,TGTGCCAGCTCCCAAATGGGGGGGCCCAGCTCCTACAATGAGCAGTTCTTC,CASSQMGGPSSYNEQFF
TRBV4-3,many,TRBJ2-5,.,TGCGCCAGCAGCCAAGAAATGGTGCAGTGGGGGCCTCGGGAGACCCAGTACTTC,CASSQEMVQWGPRETQYF
TRBV10-3,many,TRBJ2-7,TRBD1,TGTGCCATCAGGGGACAGGGGGCCTACGAGCAGTACTTC,CAIRGQGAYEQYF
TRBV29-1,many,TRBJ2-3,.,TGCAGCGTCACCGCGGCCGGCACAGATACGCAGTATTTT,CSVTAAGTDTQYF
TRBV4-2,many,TRBJ2-3,.,TGTGCCAGCAGCCGCGGACGGGAGACAGATACGCAGTATTTT,CASSRGRETDTQYF
TRBV18,many,TRBJ2-5,.,TGTGCCAGCTCACCACTCCGGGACACAGAGACCCAGTACTTC,CASSPLRDTETQYF
TRBV24-1,many,TRBJ2-2,.,TGTGCCACCAGTGATTTTGAAACAGGGTCCGGGGAGCTGTTTTTT,CATSDFETGSGELFF
TRBV14,few,TRBJ2-3,.,TGTGCCAGCAGCCAACCCTGGGCGAATACGCAGTATTTT,CASSQPWANTQYF
TRBV12-3/TRBV12-4,many,TRBJ2-1,.,TGTGCCAGCAGTTTGGGGCTAGCGAGGTATGAGCAGTTCTTC,CASSLGLARYEQFF
TRBV5-1,.,TRBJ2-1,.,TGCGCCAGCAGCTTTTGGGAATCCGACGGCTCTCTCAATGAGCAGTTCTTC,CASSFWESDGSLNEQFF
TRBV6-5,many,TRBJ1-5,TRBD1,TGTGCCAGCAGTTCCGGGACAGGGAGCAATCAGCCCCAGCATTTT,CASSSGTGSNQPQHF
TRBV5-6,many,TRBJ2-7,TRBD1,TGTGCCAGCAGCTTATTGGGACAGGGGTTTTCGGGCGAGCAGTACTTC,CASSLLGQGFSGEQYF
TRBV12-3/TRBV12-4,many,TRBJ1-1,.,TGTGCCAGCAGTTGGGACTACAGGGAGGAGGACACTGAAGCTTTCTTT,CASSWDYREEDTEAFF
TRBV5-1,many,TRBJ2-7,TRBD1,TGCGCCAGCAGCTTGGTACAGGGGAGCTCCTACGAGCAGTACTTC,CASSLVQGSSYEQYF